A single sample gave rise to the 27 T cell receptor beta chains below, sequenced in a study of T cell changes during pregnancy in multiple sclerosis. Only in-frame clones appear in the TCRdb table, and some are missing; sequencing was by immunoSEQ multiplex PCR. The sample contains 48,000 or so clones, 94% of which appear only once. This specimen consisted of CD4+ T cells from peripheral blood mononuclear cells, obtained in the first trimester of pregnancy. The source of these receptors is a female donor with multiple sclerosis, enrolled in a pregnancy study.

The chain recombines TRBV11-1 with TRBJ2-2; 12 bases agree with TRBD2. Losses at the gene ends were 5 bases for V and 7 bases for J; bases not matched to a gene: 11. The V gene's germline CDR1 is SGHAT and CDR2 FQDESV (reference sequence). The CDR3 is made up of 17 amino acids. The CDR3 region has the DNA TGTGCCAGCAGCGCGACACTAGCGGGGGGCCCCGGCGGGGAGCTGTTTTTT. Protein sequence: CASSATLAGGPGGELFF.

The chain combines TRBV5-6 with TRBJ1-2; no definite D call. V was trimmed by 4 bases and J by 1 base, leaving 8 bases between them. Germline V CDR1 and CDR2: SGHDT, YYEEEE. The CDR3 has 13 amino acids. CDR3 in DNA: TGTGCCAGCAGCCCCGGTTATAACTATGGCTACACCTTC. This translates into CASSPGYNYGYTF.

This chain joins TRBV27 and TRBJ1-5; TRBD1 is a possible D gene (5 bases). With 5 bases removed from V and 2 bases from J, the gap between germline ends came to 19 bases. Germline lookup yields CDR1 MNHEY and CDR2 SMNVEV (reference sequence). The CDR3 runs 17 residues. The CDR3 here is CASSPAWGEGGNQPQHF. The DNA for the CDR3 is TGTGCCAGCAGTCCCGCGTGGGGGGAAGGTGGCAATCAGCCCCAGCATTTT.

CDR3 nucleotide sequence: TGTGCCAGCAGCGTAGCTAATAGCTGGGATACGCAGTATTTT. This gives the protein CASSVANSWDTQYF. The chain uses TRBV9 and TRBJ2-3, with D unclear. The germline V gene has CDR1 SGDLS and CDR2 YYNGEE. Trimming removed 0 bases at V and 6 bases at J, with 11 bases between. The CDR3 runs 14 residues.

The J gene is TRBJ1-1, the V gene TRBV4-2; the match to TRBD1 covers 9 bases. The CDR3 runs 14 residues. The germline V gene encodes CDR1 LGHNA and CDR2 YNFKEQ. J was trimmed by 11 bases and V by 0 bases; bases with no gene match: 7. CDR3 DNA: TGTGCCAGCAGCCAAGATCTTCGGGACAGGGCCGCTTTCTTT. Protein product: CASSQDLRDRAAFF.

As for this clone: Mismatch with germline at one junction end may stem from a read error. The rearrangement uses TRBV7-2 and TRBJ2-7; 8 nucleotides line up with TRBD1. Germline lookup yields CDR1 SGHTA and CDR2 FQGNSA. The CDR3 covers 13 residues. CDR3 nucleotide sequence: TGTGCCAGCAGCGTGGACAGGGCGAGGCCTTTATTGTTC. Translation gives CASSVDRARPLLF. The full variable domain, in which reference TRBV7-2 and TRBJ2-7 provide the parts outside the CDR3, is GAGVSQSPSNKVTEKGKDVELRCDPISGHTALYWYRQSLGQGLEFLIYFQGNSAPDKSGLPSDRFSAERTGGSVSTLTIQRTQQEDSAVYLCASSVDRARPLLFGPGTRLTVT.

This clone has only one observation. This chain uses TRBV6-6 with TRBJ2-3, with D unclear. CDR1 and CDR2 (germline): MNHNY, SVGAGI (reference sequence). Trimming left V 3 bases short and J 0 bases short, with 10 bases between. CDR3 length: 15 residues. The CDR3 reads CASSYRSASTDTQYF. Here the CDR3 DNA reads TGTGCCAGCAGTTATCGGAGCGCTAGCACAGATACGCAGTATTTT.

Here the CDR3 DNA reads TGTGCCAGTAGTATCAGTTACAGGGCTGGAAACACCATATATTTT. Translating it yields CASSISYRAGNTIYF. The chain is built from TRBV19 and TRBJ1-3, with a possible D match to TRBD1 (6 bases). The germline V and J ends were trimmed by 3 bases and 2 bases, with 11 bases remaining between them. Germline values: CDR1 LNHDA, CDR2 SQIVND (reference sequence). The CDR3 has 15 amino acids.

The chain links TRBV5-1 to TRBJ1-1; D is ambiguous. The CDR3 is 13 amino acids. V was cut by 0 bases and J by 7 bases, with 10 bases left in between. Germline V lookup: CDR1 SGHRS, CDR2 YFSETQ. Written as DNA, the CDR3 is TGCGCCAGCAGCTTGGGGAGACGGCTTGAAGCTTTCTTT. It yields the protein CASSLGRRLEAFF.

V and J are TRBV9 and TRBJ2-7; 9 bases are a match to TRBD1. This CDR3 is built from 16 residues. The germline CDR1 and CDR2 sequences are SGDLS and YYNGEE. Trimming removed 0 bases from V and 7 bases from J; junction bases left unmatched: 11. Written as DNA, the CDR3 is TGTGCCAGCAGCGTAGGCGGGACAGGGAGATCGGAGGAGCAGTACTTC. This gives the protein CASSVGGTGRSEEQYF.

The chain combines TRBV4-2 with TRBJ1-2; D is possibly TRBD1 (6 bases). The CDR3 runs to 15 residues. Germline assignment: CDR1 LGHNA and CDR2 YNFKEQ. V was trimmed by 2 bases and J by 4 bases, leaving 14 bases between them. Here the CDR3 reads CASSQRGQPSYGYTF. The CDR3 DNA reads TGTGCCAGCAGCCAACGCGGACAGCCCAGCTATGGCTACACCTTC.

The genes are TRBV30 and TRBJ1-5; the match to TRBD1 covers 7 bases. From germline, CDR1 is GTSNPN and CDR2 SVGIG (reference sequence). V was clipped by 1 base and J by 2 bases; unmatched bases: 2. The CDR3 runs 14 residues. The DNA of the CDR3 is TGTGCCTGGAGTGGACAGGGTGGCAATCAGCCCCAGCATTTT. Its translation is CAWSGQGGNQPQHF.

CDR3 bases: TGTGCCAGCAGCGTTTCAGGGGCCGAGACCCAGTACTTC. Translating gives CASSVSGAETQYF. This chain links TRBV9 with TRBJ2-5, with a weak D call TRBD1 (6 bases). CDR1 is SGDLS, CDR2 YYNGEE, per germline. Deletions cut 2 bases from V and 5 bases from J, with 10 bases between. The CDR3 has 13 amino acids.

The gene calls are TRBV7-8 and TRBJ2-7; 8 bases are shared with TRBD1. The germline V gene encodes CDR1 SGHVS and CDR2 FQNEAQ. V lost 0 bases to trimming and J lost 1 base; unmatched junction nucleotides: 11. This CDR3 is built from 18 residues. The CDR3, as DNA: TGTGCCAGCAGCTTAGCTTACCCAGGGGGCTCGATGTCCTACGAGCAGTACTTC. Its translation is CASSLAYPGGSMSYEQYF. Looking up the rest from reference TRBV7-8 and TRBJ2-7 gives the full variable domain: GAGVSQSPRYKVAKRGQDVALRCDPISGHVSLFWYQQALGQGPEFLTYFQNEAQLDKSGLPSDRFFAERPEGSVSTLKIQRTQQEDSAVYLCASSLAYPGGSMSYEQYFGPGTRLTVT.

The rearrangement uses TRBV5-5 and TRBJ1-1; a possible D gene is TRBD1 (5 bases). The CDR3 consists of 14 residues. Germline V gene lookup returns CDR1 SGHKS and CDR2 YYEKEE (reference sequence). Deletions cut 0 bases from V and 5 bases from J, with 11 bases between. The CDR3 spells CASSLVRQWTEAFF. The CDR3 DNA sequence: TGTGCCAGCAGCTTGGTCCGACAGTGGACTGAAGCTTTCTTT.

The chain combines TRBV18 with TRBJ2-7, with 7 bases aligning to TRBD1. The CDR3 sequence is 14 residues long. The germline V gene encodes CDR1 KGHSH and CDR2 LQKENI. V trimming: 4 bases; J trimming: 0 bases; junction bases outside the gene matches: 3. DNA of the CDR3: TGTGCCAGCTCACGGGACAGCCTCTCCTACGAGCAGTACTTC. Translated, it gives CASSRDSLSYEQYF.

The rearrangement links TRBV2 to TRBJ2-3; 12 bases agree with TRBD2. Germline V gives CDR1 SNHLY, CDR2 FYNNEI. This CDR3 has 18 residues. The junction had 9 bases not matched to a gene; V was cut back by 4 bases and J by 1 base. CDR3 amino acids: CASSGMASGGAGTDTQYF. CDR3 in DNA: TGTGCCAGCAGTGGTATGGCTAGCGGGGGGGCTGGCACAGATACGCAGTATTTT.

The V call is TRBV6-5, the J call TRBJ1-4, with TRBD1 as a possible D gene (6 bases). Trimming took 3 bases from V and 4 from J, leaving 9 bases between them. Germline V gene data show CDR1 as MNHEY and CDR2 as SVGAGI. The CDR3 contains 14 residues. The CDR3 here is CASSYGTLNEKLFF. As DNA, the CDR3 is TGTGCCAGCAGTTATGGGACACTTAATGAAAAACTGTTTTTT.

The CDR3 nucleotides read TGCGCCAGCAGCCGGGGACAGGGGCAGCCCCAGCATTTT. Protein product: CASSRGQGQPQHF. The rearrangement uses TRBV5-1 and TRBJ1-5, with 10 bases identical to TRBD1. Looked up from germline, CDR1 is SGHRS and CDR2 is YFSETQ. The CDR3 consists of 13 residues. The trim removed 4 bases at V and 7 bases at J, leaving 2 bases unmatched.

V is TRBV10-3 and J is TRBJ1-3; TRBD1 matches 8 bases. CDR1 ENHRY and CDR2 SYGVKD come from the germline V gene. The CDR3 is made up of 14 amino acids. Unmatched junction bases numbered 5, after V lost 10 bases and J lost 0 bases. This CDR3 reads CATGQGHSGNTIYF. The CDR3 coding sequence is TGTGCCACCGGACAGGGACACTCTGGAAACACCATATATTTT.

In DNA, the CDR3 is TGCGCCAGCAGCCAAGCCTTCCTAGCGTTGGGCACCGGGGAGCTGTTTTTT. This encodes CASSQAFLALGTGELFF. The genes are TRBV4-1 and TRBJ2-2, with a weak D call TRBD2 (6 bases). The germline gives CDR1 MGHRA, CDR2 YSYEKL. CDR3 length: 17 amino acids. Trimming cost V 1 base and J 4 bases, with 16 bases left between them.

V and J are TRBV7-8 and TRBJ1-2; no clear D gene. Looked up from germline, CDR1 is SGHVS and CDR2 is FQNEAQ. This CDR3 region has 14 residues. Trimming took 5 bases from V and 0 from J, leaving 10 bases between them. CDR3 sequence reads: CASSPSGSNYGYTF. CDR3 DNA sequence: TGTGCCAGCAGCCCGTCGGGGTCTAACTATGGCTACACCTTC.

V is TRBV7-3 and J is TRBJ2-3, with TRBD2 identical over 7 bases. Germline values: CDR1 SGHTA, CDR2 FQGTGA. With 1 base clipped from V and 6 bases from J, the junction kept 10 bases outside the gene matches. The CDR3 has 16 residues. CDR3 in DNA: TGTGCCAGCAGCTTAAGGGGGGGAAACAGTGGGGATACGCAGTATTTT. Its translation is CASSLRGGNSGDTQYF.

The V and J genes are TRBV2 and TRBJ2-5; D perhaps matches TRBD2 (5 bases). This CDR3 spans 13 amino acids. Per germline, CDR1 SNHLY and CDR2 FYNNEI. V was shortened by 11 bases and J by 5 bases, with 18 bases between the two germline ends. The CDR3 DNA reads TGTGCCTCCCACATAGGGAGAGGCGAGACCCAGTACTTC. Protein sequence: CASHIGRGETQYF. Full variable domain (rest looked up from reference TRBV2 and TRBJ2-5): EPEVTQTPSHQVTQMGQEVILRCVPISNHLYFYWYRQILGQKVEFLVSFYNNEISEKSEIFDDQFSVERPDGSNFTLKIRSTKLEDSAMYFCASHIGRGETQYFGPGTRLLVL.

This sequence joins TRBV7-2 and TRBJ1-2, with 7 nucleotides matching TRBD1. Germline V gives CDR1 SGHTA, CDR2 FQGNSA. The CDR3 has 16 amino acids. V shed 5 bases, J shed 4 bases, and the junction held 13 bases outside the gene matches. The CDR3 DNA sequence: TGTGCCAGCAGCCCCAGAAGACAGGGTCGTGGCTATGGCTACACCTTC. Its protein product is CASSPRRQGRGYGYTF.

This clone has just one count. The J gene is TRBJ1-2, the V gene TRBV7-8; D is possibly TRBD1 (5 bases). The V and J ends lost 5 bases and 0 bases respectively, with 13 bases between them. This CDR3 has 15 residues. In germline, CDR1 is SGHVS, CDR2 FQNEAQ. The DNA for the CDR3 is TGTGCCAGCAGCGGCCGACAGACAGCTAACTATGGCTACACCTTC. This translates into CASSGRQTANYGYTF.

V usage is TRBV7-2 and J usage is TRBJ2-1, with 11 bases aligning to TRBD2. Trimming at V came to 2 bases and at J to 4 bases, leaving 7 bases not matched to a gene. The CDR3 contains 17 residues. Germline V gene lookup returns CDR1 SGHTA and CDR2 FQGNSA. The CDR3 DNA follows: TGTGCCAGCAGCTTACGGTCTACTAGCGGGGGTTACAATGAGCAGTTCTTC. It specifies CASSLRSTSGGYNEQFF.